The rows below give T cell receptor beta chains drawn from one sample of a study of shared clonotypes between healthy human individuals. The method was immunoSEQ multiplex PCR; TCRdb's version includes in-frame clones alone and lacks a portion of them. This sample has 2 million to 3 million clones, with approximately 93% found just once. The sample consisted of naive CD4+ T cells from PBMCs. The source of these receptors is a man younger than 30 in good health. Some clones in this sample may be carry-over from other donors' samples. CDR3s include the opening cysteine and the closing phenylalanine or tryptophan. The D gene is left open where the match is weak. Where a row states a size, it is once, few, many or the class of an expanded clone; other rows omit it.

size,V,D,J,CDR3,DNA
few,TRBV5-1,-,TRBJ1-1,CASATDPNTEAFF,TGCGCCAGCGCAACGGACCCGAACACTGAAGCTTTCTTT
once,TRBV14,-,TRBJ2-7,CASKGTGSYEQYF,TGTGCCAGCAAGGGGACTGGCTCCTACGAGCAGTACTTC
-,TRBV28,TRBD1,TRBJ2-7,CASQGTGVTYEQYF,TGTGCCAGTCAAGGGACAGGGGTGACCTACGAGCAGTACTTC
few,TRBV27,-,TRBJ1-1,CASSSPALNTEAFF,TGTGCCAGCAGTTCCCCGGCATTGAACACTGAAGCTTTCTTT
-,TRBV5-1,TRBD2,TRBJ2-3,CASSLGAGDGTDTQYF,TGCGCCAGCAGCTTGGGTGCGGGGGATGGCACAGATACGCAGTATTTT
-,TRBV5-1,TRBD1,TRBJ1-1,CASSRQGGLNTEAFF,TGCGCCAGCAGCCGCCAGGGGGGTCTGAACACTGAAGCTTTCTTT
-,TRBV5-1,-,TRBJ2-5,CASSFAGPETQYF,TGCGCCAGCAGCTTCGCAGGGCCCGAGACCCAGTACTTC
-,TRBV9,-,TRBJ1-5,CASSVGQGRNQPQHF,TGTGCCAGCAGCGTAGGGCAGGGCCGCAATCAGCCCCAGCATTTT
-,TRBV28,TRBD2,TRBJ2-2,CASSPAGENTGELFF,TGTGCCAGCAGTCCCGCGGGGGAGAACACCGGGGAGCTGTTTTTT
-,TRBV7-9,TRBD1,TRBJ1-1,CASSLTPRGRAEAFF,TGTGCCAGCAGCTTAACCCCAAGGGGGCGCGCTGAAGCTTTCTTT
-,TRBV6-6,TRBD2,TRBJ2-1,CASRIAGGQYNEQFF,TGTGCCAGCAGGATAGCGGGAGGACAATACAATGAGCAGTTCTTC
-,TRBV11-2,-,TRBJ2-5,CASSPLGRTETQYF,TGTGCCAGCAGCCCCTTGGGGCGCACGGAGACCCAGTACTTC
-,TRBV5-1,-,TRBJ2-2,CASSLGGSLAGELFF,TGCGCCAGCAGCTTGGGAGGGAGTTTGGCCGGGGAGCTGTTTTTT
-,TRBV28,TRBD1,TRBJ1-2,CASRKGQEYGYTF,TGTGCCAGCAGGAAGGGACAGGAGTATGGCTACACCTTC
-,TRBV18,TRBD1,TRBJ2-3,CASSPSLAGQGRYTQYF,TGTGCCAGCTCACCGAGCCTTGCGGGACAGGGAAGATATACGCAGTATTTT
-,TRBV5-4,-,TRBJ1-2,CASSDLTGDYGYTF,TGTGCCAGCAGCGACCTTACCGGGGACTATGGCTACACCTTC
once,TRBV18,TRBD2,TRBJ2-7,CASSPTSGDGEQYF,TGTGCCAGCTCACCTACTAGCGGGGACGGTGAGCAGTACTTC
once,TRBV5-1,-,TRBJ1-4,CASSYEDNEKLFF,TGCGCCAGCAGCTATGAAGACAATGAAAAACTGTTTTTT
-,TRBV28,-,TRBJ2-4,CASVNKAKNIQYF,TGTGCCAGTGTTAATAAAGCCAAAAACATTCAGTACTTC
-,TRBV7-9,TRBD1,TRBJ1-4,CASSLRTGRLTEKLFF,TGTGCCAGCAGCTTAAGGACAGGGCGGCTGACTGAAAAACTGTTTTTT
-,TRBV28,-,TRBJ2-3,CASGDLYTDTQYF,TGTGCCAGCGGCGACTTATACACAGATACGCAGTATTTT
-,TRBV27,TRBD1,TRBJ1-5,CASRPGQGVIQPQHF,TGTGCCAGCAGGCCGGGACAGGGTGTCATTCAGCCCCAGCATTTT
-,TRBV27,TRBD2,TRBJ2-5,CASSPSGLEETQYF,TGTGCCAGCAGTCCCTCGGGACTAGAAGAGACCCAGTACTTC
-,TRBV4-1,-,TRBJ2-5,CASSQDRFERGGETQYF,TGCGCCAGCAGCCAAGATCGGTTTGAGAGGGGCGGGGAGACCCAGTACTTC
-,TRBV5-1,-,TRBJ2-3,CASSLLPGDIDTQYF,TGCGCCAGCAGCTTGTTACCGGGAGATATAGATACGCAGTATTTT
-,TRBV6-1,TRBD1,TRBJ2-3,CATRQGANPDTQYF,TGTGCCACCCGACAGGGGGCGAATCCAGATACGCAGTATTTT
-,TRBV5-4,TRBD2,TRBJ2-2,CASSRTSGISGELFF,TGTGCCAGCAGCCGGACTAGCGGGATCTCCGGGGAGCTGTTTTTT
-,TRBV4-1,TRBD1,TRBJ2-1,CASSQGGTESNEQFF,TGCGCCAGCAGCCAAGGAGGGACAGAGTCCAATGAGCAGTTCTTC
-,TRBV7-3,-,TRBJ2-3,CASGVGPTSTDTQYF,TGTGCCAGCGGGGTGGGTCCCACTAGCACAGATACGCAGTATTTT
-,TRBV11-1,-,TRBJ1-1,CASSAEKGLRAFF,TGTGCCAGCAGCGCGGAGAAGGGTTTACGAGCTTTCTTT
-,TRBV18,-,TRBJ1-6,CASSPGQVNSPLHF,TGTGCCAGCTCACCGGGACAAGTTAATTCACCCCTCCACTTT
-,TRBV7-2,TRBD1,TRBJ1-4,CASSSVPGQGRREKLFF,TGTGCCAGCAGCTCAGTCCCGGGACAGGGGAGGAGGGAAAAACTGTTTTTT
-,TRBV28,-,TRBJ1-5,CASSFYGGDQPQHF,TGTGCCAGCAGTTTCTACGGCGGAGATCAGCCCCAGCATTTT
-,TRBV28,TRBD1,TRBJ1-6,CASSPRTQGVRNSPLHF,TGTGCCAGCAGTCCAAGAACTCAGGGGGTTCGGAATTCACCCCTCCACTTT
-,TRBV15,-,TRBJ1-2,CATSKRGDGYTF,TGTGCCACCAGCAAGCGGGGGGATGGCTACACCTTC
-,TRBV6-5,-,TRBJ2-7,CASSYSTGATYEQYF,TGTGCCAGCAGTTACTCGACTGGAGCTACCTACGAGCAGTACTTC
-,TRBV6-5,TRBD1,TRBJ2-5,CASSRDRGRGTQYF,TGTGCCAGCAGCCGGGACAGGGGGCGCGGGACCCAGTACTTC
-,TRBV5-1,-,TRBJ2-3,CASSLAWGDTQYF,TGCGCCAGCAGCTTGGCCTGGGGGGATACGCAGTATTTT
-,TRBV27,-,TRBJ1-2,CASSSLRGADGYTF,TGTGCCAGCAGTTCATTGAGGGGGGCTGATGGCTACACCTTC
-,TRBV6-1,-,TRBJ2-7,CASGLGGINYEQYF,TGTGCCAGCGGACTTGGGGGTATCAACTACGAGCAGTACTTC
-,TRBV27,-,TRBJ2-7,CASRRASSGEQYF,TGTGCCAGCAGGAGGGCCTCCTCCGGCGAGCAGTACTTC
-,TRBV9,TRBD1,TRBJ1-2,CASSVGGGQGYGYTF,TGTGCCAGCAGCGTAGGAGGTGGACAGGGCTATGGCTACACCTTC
-,TRBV5-6,-,TRBJ1-2,CASSSTNRYYGYTF,TGTGCCAGCAGCTCAACCAACAGGTACTATGGCTACACCTTC
-,TRBV30,-,TRBJ2-2,CAWSEGQANTGELFF,TGTGCCTGGAGTGAGGGTCAGGCCAACACCGGGGAGCTGTTTTTT
-,TRBV2,-,TRBJ1-5,CASSERQGSNQPQHF,TGTGCCAGCAGTGAACGGCAAGGGAGCAATCAGCCCCAGCATTTT
-,TRBV5-1,-,TRBJ2-7,CASSLGDTGTYEQYF,TGCGCCAGCAGCTTGGGGGATACAGGGACCTACGAGCAGTACTTC
-,TRBV5-1,TRBD2,TRBJ2-1,CASSLEAGGYNEQFF,TGCGCCAGCAGCTTGGAAGCGGGGGGATACAATGAGCAGTTCTTC
-,TRBV4-3,-,TRBJ2-1,CASSQEGYLRDSSREQFF,TGCGCCAGCAGCCAAGAGGGTTACCTCCGGGACTCCTCCCGTGAGCAGTTCTTC
-,TRBV28,-,TRBJ1-1,CASSLAGLDTEAFF,TGTGCCAGCAGTTTGGCCGGGTTAGACACTGAAGCTTTCTTT
-,TRBV2,TRBD2,TRBJ2-5,CASRSLAGAFETQYF,TGTGCCAGCAGATCACTAGCGGGAGCCTTTGAGACCCAGTACTTC
-,TRBV4-2,TRBD2,TRBJ2-2,CASSQIAGGILFF,TGTGCCAGCAGCCAAATTGCGGGAGGGATTCTGTTTTTT
-,TRBV28,-,TRBJ1-5,CASSPFRTGNQPQHF,TGTGCCAGCAGTCCTTTTAGGACGGGCAATCAGCCCCAGCATTTT
-,TRBV7-9,-,TRBJ2-3,CASSQVWRVSTDTQYF,TGTGCCAGCAGCCAAGTCTGGCGGGTCAGCACAGATACGCAGTATTTT
-,TRBV27,-,TRBJ2-3,CASSLRGTDTQYF,TGTGCCAGCAGTTTGAGGGGCACAGATACGCAGTATTTT